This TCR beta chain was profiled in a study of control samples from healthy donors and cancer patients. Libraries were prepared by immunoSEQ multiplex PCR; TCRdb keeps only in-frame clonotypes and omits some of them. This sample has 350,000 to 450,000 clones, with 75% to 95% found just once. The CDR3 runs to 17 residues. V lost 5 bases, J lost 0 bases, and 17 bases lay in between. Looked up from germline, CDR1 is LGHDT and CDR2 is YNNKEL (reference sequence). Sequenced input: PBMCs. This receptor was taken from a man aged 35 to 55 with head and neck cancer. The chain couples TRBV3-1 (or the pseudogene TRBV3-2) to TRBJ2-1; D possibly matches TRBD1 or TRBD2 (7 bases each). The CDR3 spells CASSSRGGDSSYNEQFF. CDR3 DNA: TGTGCCAGCAGCTCCCGGGGAGGGGACAGCTCCTACAATGAGCAGTTCTTC.